These T cell receptor beta chains were read from a single sample in a study of blood T cell repertoires in COVID-19. The assay was immunoSEQ multiplex PCR, and TCRdb's table has in-frame clones only and misses some. The data contain a few hundred thousand clones, 86% of them singletons. Sequences were obtained from PBMCs or T cells enriched from blood (not recorded which). The receptors derive from a woman aged 45-65 years in a cohort exposed to, infected with or recovered from COVID-19 (not recorded which). Each CDR3 is given with its conserved first and last residue. A D gene is named only where the DNA matches it firmly. Clone size is shown for a subset of rows, as once, few, many or a class of expanded clone.

cdr3_aa,cdr3_nt,j_call,clone_size,d_call,v_call
CASSQQGVRTGELFF,TGCGCCAGCAGCCAACAGGGGGTTCGAACCGGGGAGCTGTTTTTT,TRBJ2-2,NA,TRBD1,TRBV5-1
CASSQGLADQETQYF,TGTGCCAGTAGTCAGGGACTAGCGGATCAAGAGACCCAGTACTTC,TRBJ2-5,NA,TRBD2,TRBV19
CASSTFSRRMNTEAFF,TGTGCCAGCAGTACCTTCTCCAGGCGAATGAACACTGAAGCTTTCTTT,TRBJ1-1,few,NA,TRBV28
CASSQGASTDTQYF,TGTGCCAGCAGCCAAGGAGCAAGCACAGATACGCAGTATTTT,TRBJ2-3,NA,NA,TRBV4-2
CASSPAWSGTGELFF,TGTGCCAGCAGCCCCGCTTGGTCGGGCACCGGGGAGCTGTTTTTT,TRBJ2-2,few,NA,TRBV5-4
CASRAGTEAFF,TGTGCCAGCAGGGCAGGAACTGAAGCTTTCTTT,TRBJ1-1,NA,NA,TRBV6-5
CASSLGSGGAHETQYF,TGCGCCAGCAGCTTGGGTAGCGGGGGGGCTCACGAGACCCAGTACTTC,TRBJ2-5,NA,TRBD2,TRBV5-1
CASNPVVGEAFF,TGTGCCAGCAACCCGGTGGTCGGTGAAGCTTTCTTT,TRBJ1-1,NA,NA,TRBV19
CASSLGTENTGELFF,TGTGCCAGCAGCTTGGGGACTGAGAACACCGGGGAGCTGTTTTTT,TRBJ2-2,NA,NA,TRBV5-4
CASIFGGNTIYF,TGTGCCAGCATCTTCGGGGGAAACACCATATATTTT,TRBJ1-3,NA,NA,TRBV12-3/TRBV12-4
CASSQEYGTEAFF,TGCGCCAGCAGCCAAGAATACGGCACTGAAGCTTTCTTT,TRBJ1-1,NA,NA,TRBV4-3
CAWREIGTGGRGYTF,TGTGCCTGGAGGGAAATCGGGACAGGGGGCAGGGGCTACACCTTC,TRBJ1-2,once,TRBD1,TRBV30
CASSLTQGNSPLHF,TGTGCCAGCAGTTTAACCCAGGGGAATTCACCCCTCCACTTT,TRBJ1-6,NA,NA,TRBV28
CASRRTRRGYGYTF,TGTGCCAGCAGACGAACGAGGCGGGGTTATGGCTACACCTTC,TRBJ1-2,NA,NA,TRBV6-5
CATSLQGRGPPGNTIYF,TGTGCCACCTCGCTACAGGGGAGAGGGCCTCCTGGAAACACCATATATTTT,TRBJ1-3,NA,TRBD1,TRBV19
CASSISGTAYNEQFF,TGCGCCAGCAGCATCTCCGGGACAGCTTACAATGAGCAGTTCTTC,TRBJ2-1,NA,TRBD1,TRBV5-1
CASSVVGALEAFF,TGTGCCAGCAGCGTAGTGGGGGCCCTTGAAGCTTTCTTT,TRBJ1-1,medium-sized,NA,TRBV9
CASSLNYQRGNNEQFF,TGTGCCAGCAGCTTAAATTACCAGCGGGGGAACAATGAGCAGTTCTTC,TRBJ2-1,NA,TRBD2,TRBV11-3
CATRTGQGFRSLHF,TGTGCCACCAGAACGGGACAAGGCTTTCGGTCCCTCCACTTT,TRBJ1-6,NA,NA,TRBV27
CASSQEGQLNTEAFF,TGTGCCAGCAGCCAAGAAGGACAGCTGAACACTGAAGCTTTCTTT,TRBJ1-1,NA,NA,TRBV4-2
CASSHPQENYGYTF,TGTGCCAGCAGTCACCCACAGGAAAACTATGGCTACACCTTC,TRBJ1-2,NA,NA,TRBV11-2
CASSRSGGRDNEQFF,TGTGCCAGCTCACGAAGCGGGGGGAGGGACAATGAGCAGTTCTTC,TRBJ2-1,NA,TRBD2,TRBV18
CASRYRGTHTQYF,TGTGCCAGCAGGTACAGGGGGACGCATACGCAGTATTTT,TRBJ2-3,NA,TRBD1,TRBV6-5
CAWTPGGDTQYF,TGTGCCTGGACCCCCGGAGGAGATACGCAGTATTTT,TRBJ2-3,NA,NA,TRBV30
CASSGLAGAGYQETQYF,TGTGCCAGCAGTGGGCTAGCGGGGGCCGGGTACCAAGAGACCCAGTACTTC,TRBJ2-5,NA,NA,TRBV21-1
CASSGTGNTGELFF,TGCGCCAGCAGCGGGACAGGGAACACCGGGGAGCTGTTTTTT,TRBJ2-2,NA,TRBD1,TRBV5-1
CATHSGTEGAYEQYF,TGCGCCACCCATTCCGGGACAGAAGGTGCCTACGAGCAGTACTTC,TRBJ2-7,few,TRBD1,TRBV5-1
CSPTFSDTQYF,TGCAGCCCTACCTTCTCAGATACGCAGTATTTT,TRBJ2-3,NA,NA,TRBV20-1
CASTLFRLADSTDTQYF,TGTGCCAGTACTCTATTCCGACTAGCAGATAGCACAGATACGCAGTATTTT,TRBJ2-3,NA,TRBD2,TRBV19
CASSFRDRNTGELFF,TGTGCCAGCAGCTTCCGGGACAGGAACACCGGGGAGCTGTTTTTT,TRBJ2-2,NA,TRBD1,TRBV13
CAWGRETQYF,TGTGCCTGGGGTAGAGAGACCCAGTACTTC,TRBJ2-5,NA,NA,TRBV30
CASSERGSNQPQHF,TGTGCCAGCAGTGAAAGGGGCAGCAATCAGCCCCAGCATTTT,TRBJ1-5,NA,NA,TRBV2
CASSYAGTFPYNEQFF,TGTGCCAGCAGTTATGCCGGGACTTTTCCCTACAATGAGCAGTTCTTC,TRBJ2-1,NA,NA,TRBV6-2/TRBV6-3
CASSSGGGRADTQYF,TGTGCCAGCTCGTCTGGCGGGGGGCGGGCAGATACGCAGTATTTT,TRBJ2-3,NA,TRBD2,TRBV3-1/TRBV3-2
CASSSQDQYNEQFF,TGTGCCAGCAGCTCACAGGATCAGTACAATGAGCAGTTCTTC,TRBJ2-1,NA,NA,TRBV11-3
CASSLVAHRGPSSGANVLTF,TGTGCCAGCAGCTTAGTCGCACACAGGGGCCCCAGCTCTGGGGCCAACGTCCTGACTTTC,TRBJ2-6,NA,TRBD1,TRBV7-3
CASSQTPGGYEQYF,TGTGCCAGCAGCCAGACTCCCGGGGGCTACGAGCAGTACTTC,TRBJ2-7,NA,NA,TRBV4-2
CASSQDWGTGTGELFF,TGCGCCAGCAGCCAAGATTGGGGGACAGGCACCGGGGAGCTGTTTTTT,TRBJ2-2,few,TRBD1,TRBV4-3